These T cell receptor beta chains were read from a single sample in a study of blood T cell repertoires in COVID-19. TCRdb keeps only in-frame clones here, not all; method: immunoSEQ multiplex PCR. The sample carries roughly 110,000 clones, 75% to 90% recorded once. The specimen was peripheral blood. The receptors were sampled from a woman aged 70-85 years with acute or convalescent COVID-19. Both conserved end residues are trimmed from each CDR3. A D gene is named only where the DNA matches it firmly.

D gene: TRBD1
V gene: TRBV12-5
CDR3 protein: ASGVDRAVDEQY

D gene: TRBD1
V gene: TRBV19
CDR3 protein: ASSPDRGLGTGELF

D gene: TRBD1
V gene: TRBV7-6
CDR3 protein: ASSLATGIGEKLF

D gene: NA
V gene: TRBV29-1
CDR3 protein: SGRAGPGTEAF

D gene: TRBD1
V gene: TRBV18
CDR3 protein: ASSPSRTGIYTDTQY

D gene: TRBD1
V gene: TRBV5-4
CDR3 protein: ASSLGRGRTEAF

D gene: TRBD1
V gene: TRBV19
CDR3 protein: ASSRTGLSGYT

D gene: TRBD1
V gene: TRBV7-9
CDR3 protein: ASSPGTATSGNTIY

D gene: NA
V gene: TRBV20-1
CDR3 protein: SASPRGGPYNEQF

D gene: NA
V gene: TRBV6-6
CDR3 protein: ASSQEGGLF

D gene: TRBD2
V gene: TRBV10-2
CDR3 protein: ASSERTSADTQY

D gene: NA
V gene: TRBV7-3
CDR3 protein: ASSPSPGTEAF

D gene: NA
V gene: TRBV12-5
CDR3 protein: ASGLVSGETQY

D gene: NA
V gene: TRBV30
CDR3 protein: AWGAQGINYGYT

D gene: NA
V gene: TRBV7-9
CDR3 protein: ASSRSTGIAYEQY

D gene: TRBD2
V gene: TRBV11-2
CDR3 protein: ASSLRSTSGRANTGELF

D gene: TRBD1
V gene: TRBV24-1
CDR3 protein: ATEDRGRLYNEQF

D gene: NA
V gene: TRBV28
CDR3 protein: ASSLQAYEQY

D gene: NA
V gene: TRBV30
CDR3 protein: AWSPLLAAGGYT

D gene: NA
V gene: TRBV5-6
CDR3 protein: ASSVTSTDTQY

D gene: TRBD1
V gene: TRBV10-3
CDR3 protein: AISEFGQGARGYT